This T cell receptor (beta chain) was captured by sequencing in a study of breast tumors, draining lymph nodes, adjacent tissues (dated by TCRdb to 2016 to 2018). Turning to the overall study: The study compared TCR beta repertoires across tumor, adjacent nontumor tissue and axillary lymph nodes from breast cancer patients. The study aimed to assess the relationships and possible T-cell exchange between tumor, surrounding tissue and draining lymph node repertoires in human breast cancer.

The axillary draining lymph nodes of breast cancer patients were the source of the lymph node samples. With respect to this clonotype: Its antigen is currently not known. No much larger clonotype is one base removed from it; base qualities were not supplied.

Study-wide findings and limitations: T-cell repertoire diversity in tumors was found to be lower than in lymph nodes but higher than in nontumor tissue, and preferential V and J gene usage was observed. The data were judged consistent with most tumor T cells deriving from the lymph node and then expanding within tumor tissue. In luminal-like breast cancer, tumor and nontumor tissue repertoires resembled each other significantly more than in basal-like breast cancer. The conclusion that tumor T cells originate in lymph nodes was presented as consistent with a hypothesis rather than as directly demonstrated.

The germline V gene (reference sequence) specifies LNHNV as CDR1 and YYDKDF as CDR2. The CDR3 runs 15 amino acids, cysteine and phenylalanine included. The kept DNA is CDR3 alone, 45 bases in frame from the first base. Germline trimming: 4 bases from V, 4 bases from J; junction bases outside gene matches: 9. Instrument on record: Illumina HiSeq 2000. TCR beta chain libraries were generated by multiplex PCR amplification. The amplified TCR beta chain products were analyzed by high-throughput sequencing. TCRdb handled the public reads itself, with Q25 trimming in fastp and clone calling in MiXCR, and kept productive beta chains. For every CDR3 protein sequence, its rows merge into one entry that carries the most common genes and DNA. The sample profile shows 150,000 to 200,000 distinct CDR3 sequences; 31% of them were found once. 4.3% of the sample is in the top ten clones.

Material for sequencing was axillary lymph node tissue. This sequence uses TRBV15 and TRBJ1-1, and 7 bases in between align with TRBD1. The sequence was obtained from a female donor with breast cancer. Some clones in this sample may be carry-over from other donors' samples. The CDR3 corresponds to CATSTPRQGLTEAFF. The sequenced DNA is TGTGCCACCAGCACACCCAGACAGGGTCTCACTGAAGCTTTCTTT.